This T cell receptor (beta chain) stems from a study of OX40 agonist ivuxolimab in advanced cancers. The repertoire was sequenced with immunoSEQ multiplex PCR; TCRdb's copy has only in-frame clones and lacks some. In the table there are 20,000 to 25,000 clones, around 86% of which are singletons. Germline CDR1 ENHRY, CDR2 SYGVKD. The germline V and J ends were trimmed by 2 bases and 5 bases, with 12 bases remaining between them. The CDR3 runs to 14 residues. The rearrangement joins TRBV10-3 to TRBJ1-1; D unclear. The receptor was derived from an adult with an advanced solid tumor such as melanoma, head and neck, liver or kidney cancer. The specimen comprised CD4+ or CD8+ T cells sorted from blood, sampled in a trial of the OX40 agonist ivuxolimab. The DNA for the CDR3 is TGTGCCATCAGTGAGGAACCGCCCGTGACTGAAGCTTTCTTT. It translates to CAISEEPPVTEAFF.